The entry that follows covers one TCR beta chain sequence. Its antigen remains unknown. Libraries were prepared by immunoSEQ multiplex PCR; TCRdb keeps only in-frame clonotypes and omits some of them. The sample holds 60,000 to 70,000 clones, roughly 90% seen once. CDR1 is SNHLY, CDR2 FYNNEI, per germline. This CDR3 spans 16 amino acids. V was shortened by 1 base and J by 2 bases, with 13 bases between the two germline ends. The record originates from a study of OX40 agonist ivuxolimab in advanced cancers. Looking at the study overall: An anti-OX40 (CD134) antibody with agonistic activity, ivuxolimab, was administered to patients. Patients receiving dose escalation had hepatocellular carcinoma, melanoma, renal cell or head and neck cancer. Partial responses were observed in three patients, of whom one had hepatocellular carcinoma and two had cutaneous melanoma. General study points: Among expanded peripheral T cells, antigen specificity went undetermined.

The source was CD4+ or CD8+ T cells sorted from blood, collected in a trial of the OX40 agonist ivuxolimab. The rearrangement uses TRBV2 and TRBJ2-3; perhaps TRBD2 as D (6 bases). The clonotype comes from an adult with an advanced solid tumor such as melanoma, head and neck, liver or kidney cancer. Here the CDR3 DNA reads TGTGCCAGCAGTGAAGGGTGGGGACTGCCCACAGATACGCAGTATTTT. Translation gives CASSEGWGLPTDTQYF.